Shown below are 4 T cell receptor beta chains from a single sample sequenced in a study of blood T cell repertoires in COVID-19. TCRdb's copy holds only in-frame clones and misses some; the assay was immunoSEQ multiplex PCR. The sample has 220,000 or so clones, 84% seen once. The specimen sequenced was PBMCs or T cells enriched from blood (not recorded which). The receptor source for this set is a woman aged 35 to 49 who had recovered from COVID-19.

J is TRBJ2-3 and V is TRBV4-3; weak D call: TRBD1 (6 bases). Germline lookup yields CDR1 LGHNA and CDR2 YSLEER. V shed 5 bases and J shed 4 bases, with 10 bases lying between them. The CDR3 is 13 amino acids. The CDR3: CASSTYRADTQYF. For the CDR3, the DNA is TGCGCCAGCAGCACATACAGGGCAGATACGCAGTATTTT.

This clone was seen once. The V call is TRBV2, the J call TRBJ1-1; D is unclear. Per the germline V gene, CDR1 is SNHLY and CDR2 is FYNNEI. V was pared by 4 bases and J by 1 base, with 7 bases between. There are 13 residues in the CDR3. CDR3 DNA: TGTGCCAGCAGTGGTGATAGGAACACTGAAGCTTTCTTT. Protein product: CASSGDRNTEAFF.

The chain links TRBV28 to TRBJ2-4, with D unclear. The CDR3 runs to 15 residues. Germline assignment: CDR1 MDHEN and CDR2 SYDVKM. Trimming took off 3 bases at V and 0 bases at J, with 9 bases between the two ends. As DNA, the CDR3 is TGTGCCAGCAGTTTCTCCTCTCTAGCCAAAAACATTCAGTACTTC. Encoded protein: CASSFSSLAKNIQYF.

The chain employs TRBV29-1 and TRBJ1-1; D is perhaps TRBD1 (5 bases). Germline CDR1 is SQVTM and CDR2 is ANQGSEA. The CDR3 spans 13 residues. V was trimmed by 4 bases and J by 1 base, leaving 10 bases between them. For the CDR3, the DNA is TGCAGCGTTGGTAGCAGGGCGAACACTGAAGCTTTCTTT. Its protein product is CSVGSRANTEAFF.